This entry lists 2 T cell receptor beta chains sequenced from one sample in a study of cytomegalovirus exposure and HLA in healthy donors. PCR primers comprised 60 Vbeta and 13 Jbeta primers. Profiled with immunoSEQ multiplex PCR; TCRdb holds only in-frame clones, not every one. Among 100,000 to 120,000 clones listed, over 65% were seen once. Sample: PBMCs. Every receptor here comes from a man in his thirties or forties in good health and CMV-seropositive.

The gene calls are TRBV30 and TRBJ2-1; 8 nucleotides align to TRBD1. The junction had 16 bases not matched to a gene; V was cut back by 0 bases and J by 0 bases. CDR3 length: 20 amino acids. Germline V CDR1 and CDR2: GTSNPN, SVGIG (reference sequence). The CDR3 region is CAWSVQDRDHYRSSYNEQFF. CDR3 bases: TGTGCCTGGAGTGTACAGGACAGGGACCATTACAGGAGCTCCTACAATGAGCAGTTCTTC.

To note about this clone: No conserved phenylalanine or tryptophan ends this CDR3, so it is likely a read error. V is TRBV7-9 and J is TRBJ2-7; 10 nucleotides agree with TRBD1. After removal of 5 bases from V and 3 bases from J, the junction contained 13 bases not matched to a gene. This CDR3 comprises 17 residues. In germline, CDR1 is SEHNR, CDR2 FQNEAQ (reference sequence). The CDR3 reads CASSLINRGTGVYEQYL. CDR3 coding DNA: TGTGCCAGCAGCCTCATTAACCGCGGGACAGGGGTCTACGAGCAGTACCTC.